A single sample is the source of the 7 T cell receptor beta chains below, sequenced in a study of beta chain features in type 1 diabetes. The study's findings and limits: TCRB CDR3s from Type 1 diabetes patients were moderately but significantly shorter in all four CD4+ subsets.

These receptors have no identified antigens. The isolated RNA, all of it, was reverse transcribed, so expressed TCRB transcripts were what got sequenced. Clones were read by immunoSEQ multiplex PCR, and TCRdb kept only the in-frame ones, dropping some. The sample has about 660,000 clones, roughly 13% seen once. Sample: naive CD4+ T cells from blood. These receptors all come from a man younger than 30 with type 1 diabetes.

This clone was picked up many times. The V and J genes are TRBV14 and TRBJ2-1, with D possibly being TRBD2 (5 bases). In germline, CDR1 is SGHDN, CDR2 FVKESK. Deletions cut 5 bases from V and 3 bases from J, with 11 bases between. The CDR3 sequence is 14 residues long. This chain's CDR3 is CASSSETNYNEQFF. In nucleotides, the CDR3 is TGTGCCAGCAGCTCCGAGACTAACTACAATGAGCAGTTCTTC.

Of note for this clone: This sample includes further DNA sequences coding for the same CDR3. The chain links TRBV2 to TRBJ2-1; D gene unclear. The V end lost 6 bases, the J end lost 4 bases, and 4 bases lay between the germline ends. Germline V CDR1 and CDR2: SNHLY, FYNNEI. The CDR3 spans 11 residues. CDR3 nucleotides: TGTGCCAGCAGGTCATACAATGAGCAGTTCTTC. Amino acids: CASRSYNEQFF.

The chain links TRBV7-8 to TRBJ2-3; tentatively, D is TRBD1 (5 bases). Looked up from germline, CDR1 is SGHVS and CDR2 is FQNEAQ. The V gene lost 4 bases and the J gene lost 3 bases, with 17 bases spanning the gap. The CDR3 runs to 16 residues. CDR3 sequence: CASSSTETWVTDTQYF. The CDR3 DNA reads as TGTGCCAGCAGCTCGACAGAAACTTGGGTGACAGATACGCAGTATTTT.

This sequence joins TRBV2 and TRBJ1-2; D uncertain. Looked up from germline, CDR1 is SNHLY and CDR2 is FYNNEI. Trimming removed 3 bases at V and 4 bases at J, with 9 bases between. The CDR3 is 13 residues long. The CDR3 DNA reads as TGTGCCAGCAGTGAGGCCAGCGGCTATGGCTACACCTTC. Protein sequence: CASSEASGYGYTF.

The rearrangement joins TRBV14 to TRBJ2-1, with D possibly called TRBD1 or TRBD2 (5 bases each). Germline-derived CDR1 and CDR2 are SGHDN and FVKESK. V lost 2 bases, J lost 9 bases, and 14 bases lay in between. The CDR3 contains 14 residues. This CDR3 is CASSQQIWGSEQFF. Written as DNA, the CDR3 is TGTGCCAGCAGCCAACAAATCTGGGGGAGTGAGCAGTTCTTC.

V and J are TRBV6-5 and TRBJ2-3; either TRBD1 or TRBD2 may fit D (5 bases each). The CDR3 totals 15 residues. CDR1 and CDR2 from the germline V gene are MNHEY and SVGAGI. V lost 7 bases and J lost 0, with 14 bases in between. The CDR3 sequence: CASTPGLPSTDTQYF. The CDR3, as DNA: TGTGCCAGCACACCGGGGCTGCCTAGCACAGATACGCAGTATTTT.

This clone was observed a few times. The chain employs TRBV9 and TRBJ1-3, with D possibly matching TRBD1 (6 bases). The CDR3 is made up of 14 amino acids. Trimming removed 0 bases at V and 2 bases at J, with 6 bases between. Looked up from germline, CDR1 is SGDLS and CDR2 is YYNGEE. As DNA, the CDR3 is TGTGCCAGCAGCGTAGGGACAGCTGGAAACACCATATATTTT. Its protein product is CASSVGTAGNTIYF.